The clone carrying this T cell receptor beta chain appeared a single time. What it binds is unknown. The data belong to a study of OX40 agonist ivuxolimab in advanced cancers. About the research overall: Patients in the trial were receiving intravenous ivuxolimab every 2 weeks, at doses of 0.01 to 10 mg/kg.

The CDR3 extends over 16 amino acids. From germline, CDR1 is LGHNA and CDR2 YSLEER. V was cut by 3 bases and J by 2 bases, with 16 bases left in between. No patient had autoimmune disease or received systemic immunosuppression. This table comes from immunoSEQ multiplex PCR, and its TCRdb copy is limited to in-frame clones, with some not included. Found here are roughly 66,000 clones, about four fifths of them singletons; the top ten hold roughly 6.2%. Overall study findings and caveats: More expanded clones were found, on average, in CD8+ than in CD4+ T cells.

The source is an adult with an advanced solid tumor such as melanoma, head and neck, liver or kidney cancer. The input for sequencing was CD4+ or CD8+ T cells sorted from blood, taken in a trial of the OX40 agonist ivuxolimab. This sequence joins TRBV4-3 and TRBJ1-1, with D possibly TRBD1 on 5 matching bases. The CDR3 bases are TGCGCCAGCAGCCATATAGGGGCGCGGAAAAACACTGAAGCTTTCTTT. Translating it yields CASSHIGARKNTEAFF.